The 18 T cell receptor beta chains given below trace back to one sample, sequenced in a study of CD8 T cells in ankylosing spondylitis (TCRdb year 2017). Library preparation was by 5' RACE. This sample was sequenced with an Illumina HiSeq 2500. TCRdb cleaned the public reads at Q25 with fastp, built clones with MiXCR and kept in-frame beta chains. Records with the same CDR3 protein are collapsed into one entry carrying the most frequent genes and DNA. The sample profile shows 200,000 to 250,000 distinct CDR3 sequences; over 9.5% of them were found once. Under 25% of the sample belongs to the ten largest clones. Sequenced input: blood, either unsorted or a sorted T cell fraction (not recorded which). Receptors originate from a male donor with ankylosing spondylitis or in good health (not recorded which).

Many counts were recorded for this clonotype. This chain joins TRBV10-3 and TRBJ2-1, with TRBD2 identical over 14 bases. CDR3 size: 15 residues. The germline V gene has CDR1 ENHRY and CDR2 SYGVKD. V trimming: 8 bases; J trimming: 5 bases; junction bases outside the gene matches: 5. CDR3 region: CAIAGTSGSDNEQFF. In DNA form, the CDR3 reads TGTGCCATCGCCGGGACTAGCGGGAGTGACAATGAGCAGTTCTTC.

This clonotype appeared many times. CDR3 sequence reads: CASSVDWNEAFF. The DNA for the CDR3 is TGTGCCAGCAGCGTGGACTGGAATGAAGCTTTCTTT. The rearrangement joins TRBV5-8 to TRBJ1-1; D is uncertain. With 4 bases removed from V and 7 bases from J, the gap between germline ends came to 11 bases. This CDR3 contains 12 residues. CDR1 and CDR2 (germline): SGHTS, YDEGEE.

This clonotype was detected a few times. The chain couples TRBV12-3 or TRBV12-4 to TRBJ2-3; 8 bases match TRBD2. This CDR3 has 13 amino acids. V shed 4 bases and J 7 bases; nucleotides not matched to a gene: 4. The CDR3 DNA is TGTGCCAGCAGTTCCGGGGGGGCATATACGCAGTATTTT. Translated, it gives CASSSGGAYTQYF.

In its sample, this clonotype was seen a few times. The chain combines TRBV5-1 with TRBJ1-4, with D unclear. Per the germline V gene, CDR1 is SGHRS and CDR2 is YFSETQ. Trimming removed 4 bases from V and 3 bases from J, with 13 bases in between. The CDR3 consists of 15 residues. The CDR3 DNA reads TGCGCCAGCAGCCGGAGCCGGGATTCTAATGAAAAACTGTTTTTT. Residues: CASSRSRDSNEKLFF.

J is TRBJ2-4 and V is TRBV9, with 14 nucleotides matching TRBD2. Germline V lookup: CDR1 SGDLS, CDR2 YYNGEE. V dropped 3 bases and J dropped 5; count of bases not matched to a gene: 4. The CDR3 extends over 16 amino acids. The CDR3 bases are TGTGCCAGCAGCGCTGGGACTAGCGGGGGCCAAAACATTCAGTACTTC. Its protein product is CASSAGTSGGQNIQYF.

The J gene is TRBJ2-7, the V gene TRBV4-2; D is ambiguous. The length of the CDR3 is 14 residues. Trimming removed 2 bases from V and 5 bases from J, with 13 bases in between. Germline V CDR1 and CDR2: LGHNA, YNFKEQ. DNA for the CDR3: TGTGCCAGCAGCCAATCCCCGGGCCAACACGAGCAGTACTTC. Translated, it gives CASSQSPGQHEQYF.

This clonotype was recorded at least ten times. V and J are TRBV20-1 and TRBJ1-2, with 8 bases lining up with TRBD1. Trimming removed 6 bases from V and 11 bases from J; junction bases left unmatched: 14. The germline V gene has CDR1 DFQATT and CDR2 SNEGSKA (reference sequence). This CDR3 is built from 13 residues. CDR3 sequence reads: CSAGAGGGLEYTF. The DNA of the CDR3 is TGCAGTGCCGGTGCAGGGGGCGGGCTGGAGTACACCTTC.

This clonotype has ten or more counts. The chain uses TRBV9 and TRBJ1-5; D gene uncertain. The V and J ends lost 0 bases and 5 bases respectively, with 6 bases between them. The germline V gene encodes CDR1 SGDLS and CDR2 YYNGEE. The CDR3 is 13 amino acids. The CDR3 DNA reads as TGTGCCAGCAGCGTAGGGGTAGATCAGCCCCAGCATTTT. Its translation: CASSVGVDQPQHF.

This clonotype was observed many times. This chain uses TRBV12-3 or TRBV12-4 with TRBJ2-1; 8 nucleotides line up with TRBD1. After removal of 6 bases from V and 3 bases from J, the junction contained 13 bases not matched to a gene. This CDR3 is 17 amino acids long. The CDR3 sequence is CASSSSMDREFYNEQFF. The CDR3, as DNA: TGTGCCAGCAGCTCGTCAATGGACAGGGAATTCTACAATGAGCAGTTCTTC.

CDR3 nucleotide sequence: TGTGCCAGCAGCTTAGCGGCAGCGTCCTACGAGCAGTACTTC. It translates to CASSLAAASYEQYF. The chain recombines TRBV7-9 with TRBJ2-7; D is uncertain. The CDR3 covers 14 residues. Trimming removed 0 bases from V and 1 base from J, with 7 bases in between. CDR1 and CDR2 from the germline V gene are SEHNR and FQNEAQ (reference sequence). Based on the CDR3 plus reference TRBV7-9 and TRBJ2-7, the full variable domain is DTGVSQNPRHKITKRGQNVTFRCDPISEHNRLYWYRQTLGQGPEFLTYFQNEAQLEKSRLLSDRFSAERPKGSFSTLEIQRTEQGDSAMYLCASSLAAASYEQYFGPGTRLTVT.

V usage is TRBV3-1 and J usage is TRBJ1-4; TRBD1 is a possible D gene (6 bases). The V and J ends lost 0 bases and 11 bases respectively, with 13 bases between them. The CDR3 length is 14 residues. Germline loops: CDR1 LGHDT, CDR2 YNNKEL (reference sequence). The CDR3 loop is CASSQDLGGGKLFF. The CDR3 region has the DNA TGTGCCAGCAGCCAAGATCTCGGGGGCGGGAAACTGTTTTTT.

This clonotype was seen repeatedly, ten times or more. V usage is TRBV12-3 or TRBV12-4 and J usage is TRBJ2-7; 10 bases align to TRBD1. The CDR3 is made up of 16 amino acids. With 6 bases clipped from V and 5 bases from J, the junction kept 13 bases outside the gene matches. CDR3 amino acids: CASSGAPGQGKDEQYF. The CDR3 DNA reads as TGTGCCAGCAGCGGTGCTCCGGGACAGGGGAAGGACGAGCAGTACTTC.

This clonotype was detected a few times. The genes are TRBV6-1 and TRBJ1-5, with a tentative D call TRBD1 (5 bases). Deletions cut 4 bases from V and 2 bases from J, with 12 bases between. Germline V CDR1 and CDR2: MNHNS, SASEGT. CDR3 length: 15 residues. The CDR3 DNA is TGTGCCAGCAGTGGGGGGGACGGGGGCAATCAGCCCCAGCATTTT. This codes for CASSGGDGGNQPQHF.

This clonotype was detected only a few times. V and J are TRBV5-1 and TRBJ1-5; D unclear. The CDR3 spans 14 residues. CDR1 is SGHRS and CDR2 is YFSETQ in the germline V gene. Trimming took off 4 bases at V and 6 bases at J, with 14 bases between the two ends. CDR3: CASSSGSAGQPQHF. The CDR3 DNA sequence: TGCGCCAGCAGCAGCGGATCGGCGGGTCAGCCCCAGCATTTT.

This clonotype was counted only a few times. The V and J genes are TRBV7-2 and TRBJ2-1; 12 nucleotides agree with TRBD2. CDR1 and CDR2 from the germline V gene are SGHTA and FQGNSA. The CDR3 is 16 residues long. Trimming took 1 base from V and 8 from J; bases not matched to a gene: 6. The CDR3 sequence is CASSLVASGGADEQFF. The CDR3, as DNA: TGTGCCAGCAGCTTAGTGGCTAGCGGGGGGGCCGATGAGCAGTTCTTC.

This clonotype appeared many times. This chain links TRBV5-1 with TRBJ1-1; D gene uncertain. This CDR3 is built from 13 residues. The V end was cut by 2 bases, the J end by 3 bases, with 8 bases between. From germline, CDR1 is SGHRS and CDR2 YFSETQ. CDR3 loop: CASSFHPDTEAFF. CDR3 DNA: TGCGCCAGCAGCTTTCATCCTGACACTGAAGCTTTCTTT.

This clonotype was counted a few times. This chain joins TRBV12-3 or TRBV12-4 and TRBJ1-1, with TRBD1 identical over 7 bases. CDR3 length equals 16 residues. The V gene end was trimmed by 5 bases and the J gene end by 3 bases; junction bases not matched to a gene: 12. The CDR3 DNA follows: TGTGCCAGCAGTCCCTACAGACAGGGTGCGGACACTGAAGCTTTCTTT. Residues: CASSPYRQGADTEAFF.

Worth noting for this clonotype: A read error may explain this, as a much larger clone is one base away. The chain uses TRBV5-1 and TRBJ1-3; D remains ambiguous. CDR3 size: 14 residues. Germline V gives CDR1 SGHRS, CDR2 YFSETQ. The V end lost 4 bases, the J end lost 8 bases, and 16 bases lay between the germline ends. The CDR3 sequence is CASSPGARFHTIYF. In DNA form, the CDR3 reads TGCGCCAGCAGCCCGGGTGCCCGCTTCCACACCATATATTTT.